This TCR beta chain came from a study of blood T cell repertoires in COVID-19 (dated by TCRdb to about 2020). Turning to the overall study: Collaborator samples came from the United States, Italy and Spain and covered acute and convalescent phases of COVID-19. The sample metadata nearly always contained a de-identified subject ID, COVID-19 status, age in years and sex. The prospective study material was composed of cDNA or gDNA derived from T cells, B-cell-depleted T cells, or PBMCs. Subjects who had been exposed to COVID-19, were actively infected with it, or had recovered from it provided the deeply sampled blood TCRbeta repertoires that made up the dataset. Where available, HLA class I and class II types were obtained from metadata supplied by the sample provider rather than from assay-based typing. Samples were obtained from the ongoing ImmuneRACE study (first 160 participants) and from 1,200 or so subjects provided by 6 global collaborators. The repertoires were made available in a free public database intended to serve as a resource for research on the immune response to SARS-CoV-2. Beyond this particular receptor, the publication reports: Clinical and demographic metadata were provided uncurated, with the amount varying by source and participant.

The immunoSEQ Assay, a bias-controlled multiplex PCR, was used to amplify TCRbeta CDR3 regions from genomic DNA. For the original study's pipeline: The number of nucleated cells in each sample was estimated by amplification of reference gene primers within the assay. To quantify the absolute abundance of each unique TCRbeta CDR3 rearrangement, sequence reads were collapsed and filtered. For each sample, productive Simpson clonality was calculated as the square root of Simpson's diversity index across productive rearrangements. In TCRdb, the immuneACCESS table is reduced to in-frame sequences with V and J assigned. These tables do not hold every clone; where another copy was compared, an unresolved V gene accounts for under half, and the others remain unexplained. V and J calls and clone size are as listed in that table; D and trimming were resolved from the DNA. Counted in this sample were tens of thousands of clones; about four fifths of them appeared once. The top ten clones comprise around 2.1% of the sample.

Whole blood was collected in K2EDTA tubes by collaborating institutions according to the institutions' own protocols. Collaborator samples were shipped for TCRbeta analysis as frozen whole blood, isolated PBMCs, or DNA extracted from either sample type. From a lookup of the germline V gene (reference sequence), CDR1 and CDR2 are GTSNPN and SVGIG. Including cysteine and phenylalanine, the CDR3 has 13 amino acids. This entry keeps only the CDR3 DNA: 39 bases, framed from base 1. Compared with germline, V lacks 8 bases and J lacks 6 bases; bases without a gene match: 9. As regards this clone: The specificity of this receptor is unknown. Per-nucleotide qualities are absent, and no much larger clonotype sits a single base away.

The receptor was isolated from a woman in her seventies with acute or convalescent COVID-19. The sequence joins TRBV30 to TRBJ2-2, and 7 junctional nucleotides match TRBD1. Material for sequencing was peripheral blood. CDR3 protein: CASWDSQAGELFF. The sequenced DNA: TGTGCCAGCTGGGACAGTCAGGCCGGGGAGCTGTTTTTT.